This TCR beta chain derives from a study of T-cell reconstitution after alpha-beta-depleted transplantation in children. The library targeted TCRbeta and was prepared with unique molecular identifiers. TCRdb reprocessed the PCR reads via MiXCR and lists one record per CDR3 protein. The sample records 19,000 or so distinct CDR3 sequences, around 13% being singletons. Findings of the study overall: After transplant, at about two months, alpha-beta T cells were reportedly derived from several hundred expanded graft clones. Diversity of TCRbeta at day 60 was high in some patients, arising from surviving recipient T cells and thymic progenitors.

The sample holds many counts of this clonotype. Its antigen is unknown. Germline V gene sequence: CDR1 SQVTM, CDR2 ANQGSEA. V lost 8 bases, J lost 7 bases, and 7 bases stayed unmatched. The CDR3 spans 12 residues. This material consisted of PBMCs, mostly from graft donor cells, taken 60 days after TCRalphabeta/CD19-depleted stem cell transplant. The clonotype comes from a female patient aged 2-15 years who had a stem cell transplant for congenital amegakaryocytic thrombocytopenia, so the T cells may come from the graft donor. The J gene is TRBJ2-1, the V gene TRBV29-1; 8 nucleotides line up with TRBD2. The CDR3 spells CSISGGRNEQFF. The CDR3 bases are TGCAGCATAAGCGGGGGACGGAATGAGCAGTTCTTC.